This T cell receptor beta chain was identified during a study of shared clonotypes between healthy human individuals. Study details: The cohort had two women and a few men, ages 18 to 49.

For each subset, genomic DNA was distributed in equal portions over several immunoSEQ plates. Generated by immunoSEQ multiplex PCR, the TCRdb table keeps only in-frame clones and is missing some. Among over 300,000 clones listed, 80% to 90% were seen once. CDR3 size: 14 residues. The germline gives CDR1 MNHEY, CDR2 SMNVEV (reference sequence). The V end lost 3 bases, the J end lost 5 bases, and 14 bases lay between the germline ends. Study outcomes and limitations: Estimated richness was generally greater in naive than memory subsets.

CD45RO+ cells were combined with CCR7-negative CD45RA+ TemRA cells to form CD8 memory. This clone was detected a few times. Its specificity is not known. This clonotype was obtained from a man younger than 35 in good health. The rearrangement uses TRBV27 and TRBJ2-7; D remains unclear. The material sequenced was memory CD8+ T cells sorted from blood. Described subset: CD45RO+ cells pooled with CCR7-negative TemRA cells. The CDR3 protein is CASSFGVAKDEQYF. CDR3 coding DNA: TGTGCCAGCAGTTTTGGAGTAGCTAAGGACGAGCAGTACTTC.